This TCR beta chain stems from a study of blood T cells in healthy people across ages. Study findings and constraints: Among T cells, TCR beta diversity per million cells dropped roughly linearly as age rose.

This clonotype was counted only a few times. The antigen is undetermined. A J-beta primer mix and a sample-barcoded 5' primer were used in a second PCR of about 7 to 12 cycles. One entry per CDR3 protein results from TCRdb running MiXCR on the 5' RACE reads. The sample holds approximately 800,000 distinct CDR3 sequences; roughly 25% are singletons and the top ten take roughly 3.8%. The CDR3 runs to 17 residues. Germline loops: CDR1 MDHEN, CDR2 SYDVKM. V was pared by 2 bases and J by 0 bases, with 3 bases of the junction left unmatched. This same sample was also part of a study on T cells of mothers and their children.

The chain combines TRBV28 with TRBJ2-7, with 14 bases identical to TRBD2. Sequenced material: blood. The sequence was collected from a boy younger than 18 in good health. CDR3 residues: CASSLGLAGGTSYEQYF. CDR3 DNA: TGTGCCAGCAGTTTAGGACTAGCGGGAGGAACCTCCTACGAGCAGTACTTC. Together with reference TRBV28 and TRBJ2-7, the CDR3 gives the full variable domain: DVKVTQSSRYLVKRTGEKVFLECVQDMDHENMFWYRQDPGLGLRLIYFSYDVKMKEKGDIPEGYSVSREKKERFSLILESASTNQTSMYLCASSLGLAGGTSYEQYFGPGTRLTVT.